The T cell receptor (beta chain) under discussion was sequenced for a study of T cells in Graves' hyperthyroidism and ophthalmopathy. Looking at the study overall: Peripheral blood was obtained at initial diagnosis, preceding any treatment.

In patients aged 18 to 65, hyperthyroidism was newly diagnosed, with duration under 2 months. Reasons for excluding patients were uncontrolled infection, other autoimmune disease, pregnancy or lactation. Diagnoses were made from clinical symptoms, serum measures (thyroxine and TRAb), thyroid ultrasound and orbital computed tomography. Amplified TCR beta CDR3 regions derived from RNA transcripts. An initial round of RT-PCR targeting the TCR CDR3 relied on the HTBI primer set. TCRdb re-analysed the multiplex PCR reads in MiXCR, keeping a single row per CDR3 protein. This table has 690,000 or so distinct CDR3 sequences, 18% appearing once. Trimming took 5 bases from V and 1 from J; bases not matched to a gene: 5. CDR1 is MDHEN and CDR2 is SYDVKM in the germline V gene. The CDR3 totals 15 residues.

The sequence derives from a woman aged 50 to 65 with Graves' hyperthyroidism that later progressed to Graves' ophthalmopathy. The rearrangement joins TRBV28 to TRBJ2-4; 7 bases match TRBD2. Specimen: blood. The CDR3 DNA reads TGTGCCAGCAGTGATTGGGGGGGTGCCAAAAACATTCAGTACTTC. Translated, it gives CASSDWGGAKNIQYF.